Each of the 10 T cell receptor beta chains below was sequenced from the same sample in a study of T cell responses to AZD1222 COVID-19 vaccine. The table came from immunoSEQ multiplex PCR; TCRdb's copy has only in-frame clones and leaves some out. The data contain over 150,000 clones, 92% of them singletons. The source material was peripheral blood, sampled on day 0 of MenACWY control vaccination. Receptor source: an adult in good health.

V usage is TRBV2 and J usage is TRBJ2-5; TRBD1 matches 12 bases. Germline V lookup: CDR1 SNHLY, CDR2 FYNNEI. V lost 4 bases and J lost 5; bases outside the gene matches: 5. The CDR3 contains 15 residues. The CDR3 bases are TGTGCCAGCAGTGTAAGGGGACAGGGGGCCGAGACCCAGTACTTC. It encodes CASSVRGQGAETQYF.

The V and J genes are TRBV7-3 and TRBJ2-3; D gene uncertain. CDR1 is SGHTA, CDR2 FQGTGA, per germline. The length of the CDR3 is 14 residues. Trimming removed 1 base at V and 2 bases at J, with 7 bases between. The CDR3 reads CASSLSSNTDTQYF. The CDR3 nucleotides read TGTGCCAGCAGCTTAAGCTCTAACACAGATACGCAGTATTTT.

The sample holds a few counts of this clone. This rearrangement joins TRBV11-2 to TRBJ2-1; perhaps D is TRBD1 or TRBD2 (5 bases each). The CDR3 covers 15 residues. The V gene lost 1 base and the J gene lost 6 bases, with 13 bases spanning the gap. The germline V gene encodes CDR1 SGHAT and CDR2 FQNNGV. The CDR3 protein is CASSLAGTRSNEQFF. The CDR3 DNA reads as TGTGCCAGCAGCTTAGCGGGGACCAGGAGCAATGAGCAGTTCTTC.

This chain connects TRBV14 to TRBJ1-2; D is undetermined. CDR1 SGHDN and CDR2 FVKESK come from the germline V gene. The V end was cut by 2 bases, the J end by 1 base, with 5 bases between. The CDR3 has 13 amino acids. CDR3 DNA sequence: TGTGCCAGCAGCCAACAGGTTAACTATGGCTACACCTTC. It yields the protein CASSQQVNYGYTF.

The rearrangement links TRBV7-8 to TRBJ2-7; 8 bases agree with TRBD2. V lost 5 bases and J lost 5; bases outside the gene matches: 5. Germline V lookup: CDR1 SGHVS, CDR2 FQNEAQ. CDR3 size: 13 residues. This CDR3 reads CASSPIAGHEQYF. CDR3 DNA: TGTGCCAGCAGCCCTATAGCGGGACACGAGCAGTACTTC.

In this sample, this clone turned up once. V usage is TRBV19 and J usage is TRBJ1-1; D not resolved. The CDR3 has 13 residues. V shed 3 bases and J shed 0 bases, with 5 bases lying between them. Germline V gene sequence: CDR1 LNHDA, CDR2 SQIVND (reference sequence). CDR3 in amino acids: CASSITLNTEAFF. In DNA, the CDR3 is TGTGCCAGTAGTATTACCTTGAACACTGAAGCTTTCTTT.

The chain carries TRBV28 and TRBJ1-2, with D perhaps TRBD1 (5 bases). The CDR3 sequence is 14 residues long. V gave up 6 bases and J gave up 7 bases, with 18 bases separating them. Germline loops: CDR1 MDHEN, CDR2 SYDVKM. CDR3 nucleotide sequence: TGTGCCAGCAGGGACTCAGGGTTCACGAGTGGCTACACCTTC. It is translated as CASRDSGFTSGYTF.

This chain joins TRBV20-1 and TRBJ2-5; D is possibly TRBD2 (5 bases). The CDR3 totals 13 residues. From germline, CDR1 is DFQATT and CDR2 SNEGSKA (reference sequence). The germline V and J ends were trimmed by 3 bases and 5 bases, with 13 bases remaining between them. As DNA, the CDR3 is TGCAGTGCTAGTCCTACACGGAGGGAGACCCAGTACTTC. Protein: CSASPTRRETQYF.

The rearrangement uses TRBV19 and TRBJ1-4, with D perhaps TRBD1 (5 bases). V was cut by 3 bases and J by 0 bases, with 11 bases left in between. Germline values: CDR1 LNHDA, CDR2 SQIVND (reference sequence). This CDR3 region has 16 residues. The CDR3 is CASSIQGLSTNEKLFF. In DNA form, the CDR3 reads TGTGCCAGTAGTATTCAGGGACTGTCAACTAATGAAAAACTGTTTTTT. The whole variable domain, filled in from reference TRBV19 and TRBJ1-4, reads DGGITQSPKYLFRKEGQNVTLSCEQNLNHDAMYWYRQDPGQGLRLIYYSQIVNDFQKGDIAEGYSVSREKKESFPLTVTSAQKNPTAFYLCASSIQGLSTNEKLFFGSGTQLSVL.

V and J are TRBV29-1 and TRBJ1-2; D remains ambiguous. Germline V lookup: CDR1 SQVTM, CDR2 ANQGSEA. The CDR3 covers 12 residues. Trimming took off 4 bases at V and 0 bases at J, with 6 bases between the two ends. The CDR3 DNA reads as TGCAGCGTTGGCAGTACTAACTATGGCTACACCTTC. Translating gives CSVGSTNYGYTF. Full variable domain (outside the CDR3, taken from reference TRBV29-1 and TRBJ1-2): SAVISQKPSRDICQRGTSLTIQCQVDSQVTMMFWYRQQPGQSLTLIATANQGSEATYESGFVIDKFPISRPNLTFSTLTVSNMSPEDSSIYLCSVGSTNYGYTFGSGTRLTVV.